The text below deals with one TCR beta chain. Its antigen is not yet known. A much larger clonotype is one base distant, so this may be a read error. Stable Graves' hyperthyroidism was defined as the absence of progression to ophthalmopathy over 18 months of follow-up. Hyperthyroidism patients were newly diagnosed, had a disease duration of under 2 months, and were aged 18 to 65 years. Patients with uncontrolled infections, other autoimmune diseases, pregnancy or lactation were excluded. Clinical symptoms, serum thyroxine and TRAb, thyroid ultrasound, and orbital computed tomography formed the basis for the diagnoses. PBMCs were separated from roughly 9.6 ml of fresh peripheral blood using Ficoll-Paque density gradient centrifugation. Total RNA was extracted with Trizol reagent, and quality was checked on an Agilent 2100 Bioanalyzer. The data belong to a study of T cells in Graves' hyperthyroidism and ophthalmopathy (dated by TCRdb to 2018 to 2020). Concerning the study at large: Peripheral blood was collected at initial diagnosis, before any treatment. To identify TCR V-J signatures that set the groups apart, the researchers used a discovery cohort of 95 to 100 patients, made up of some 41 with Graves' ophthalmopathy and around 58 with stable Graves' hyperthyroidism. Whether ophthalmopathy could be predicted prospectively was tested in an independent validation cohort made up of roughly 20 hyperthyroidism patients plus 17 patients who later progressed to ophthalmopathy. The 100 discovery patients were randomly split 7:3 into training and test sets. The study also compared thyroid tissue and blood T-cell repertoires from over 5 Graves' hyperthyroidism patients. After sampling, hyperthyroidism patients received methimazole starting at 30 mg daily, and ophthalmopathy patients received high-dose intravenous methylprednisolone. The paper reports TCR Vbeta CDR3 sequencing of approximately 130 peripheral blood samples: 43 ophthalmopathy, over 70 hyperthyroidism and around 17 progressor patients.

Broad study findings and their caveats: Most expanded thyroid clonotypes (frequency above 0.001) were also found in blood, which suggests that blood repertoires may mirror thyroid immune responses. A model built on a 13 V-J signature distinguished ophthalmopathy from stable hyperthyroidism, reaching around 87% sensitivity and around 82% specificity in cross-validation and 80%/75% in testing. In validation, the model predicted progression to ophthalmopathy with around 71% sensitivity and about 72% specificity, a median of about six months before onset. No statistical method was used to set the sample size in advance, and investigators knew the group allocation.

Sequences LNHDA (CDR1) and SQIVND (CDR2) are obtained from the germline V gene (reference sequence). Spanning cysteine to phenylalanine, the CDR3 consists of 16 amino acids. Kept here is only the CDR3 DNA, which spans 48 bases and is read in frame from base 1. The TCR beta CDR3 regions were amplified from the RNA transcripts. The first round of RT-PCR for the TCR CDR3 was performed with the HTBI primer set and the Qiagen OneStep RT-PCR kit. A second multiplex PCR round built the libraries, followed by size selection and purification. Paired-end sequencing of the libraries was performed with 100 bp reads on an Illumina HiSeq2000. On the study's bioinformatics: SOAPnuke was used to process the raw data, throwing out any read that contained adapters or uncalled bases, had a mean Phred below 15, or lacked an exact constant-primer or identifier match. High-quality paired reads were merged with COPE v1.2.5, and unique nucleotide sequences were defined as clonotypes. Clonotypes were aligned to IMGT TRBV, TRBD and TRBJ reference segments using MiTCR v1.1. The analysis included only V-J combinations with a frequency above 0.0001, which together covered 98% to 99.2% of the repertoires. A TCS score was defined as the ratio of F50 (clonal expansion) to E x V (chaos), with BLOSUM62-based TCRdist applied between CDR3 peptides within each V-J. Welch's t-statistics and random forest reduced 500 to 550 V-J features to roughly 13, which were used in a naive Bayes classifier (R e1071). TCRdb reprocessing: public reads trimmed at Q25 with fastp, clones called with MiXCR, in-frame beta chains kept. When rows share a CDR3 protein, they turn into one entry using the most common DNA and genes. It is TCRdb's table, rather than the study itself, that gives the V and J calls and clone size. Counted in this sample were 300,000 to 450,000 distinct CDR3 sequences; 20% to 30% of them appeared once. Of the sample, 70% to 75% falls within the top ten clones.

The clonotype comes from a man aged 45 to 65 with Graves' hyperthyroidism. The receptor chain draws on TRBV19 and TRBJ2-5; 12 central nucleotides agree with TRBD2. The source material was blood. The DNA sequence is TGTGCCGGTAGTAAACGGACTAGCGGGGAACAAGAGACCCAGTACTTC. Its amino acids are CAGSKRTSGEQETQYF.